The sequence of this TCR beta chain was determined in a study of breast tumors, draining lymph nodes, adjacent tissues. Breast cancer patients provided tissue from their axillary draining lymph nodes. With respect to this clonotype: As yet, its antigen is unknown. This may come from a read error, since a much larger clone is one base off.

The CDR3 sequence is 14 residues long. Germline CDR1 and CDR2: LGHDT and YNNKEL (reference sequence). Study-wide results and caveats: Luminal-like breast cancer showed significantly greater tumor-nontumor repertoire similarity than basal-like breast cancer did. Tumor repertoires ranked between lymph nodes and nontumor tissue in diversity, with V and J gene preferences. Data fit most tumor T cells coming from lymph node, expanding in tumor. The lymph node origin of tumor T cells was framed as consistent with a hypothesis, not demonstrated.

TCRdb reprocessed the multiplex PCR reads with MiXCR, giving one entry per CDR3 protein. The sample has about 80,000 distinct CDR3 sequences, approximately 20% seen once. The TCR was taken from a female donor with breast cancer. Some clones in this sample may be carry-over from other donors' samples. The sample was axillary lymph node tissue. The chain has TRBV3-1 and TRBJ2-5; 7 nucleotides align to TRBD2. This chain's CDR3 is CASSLRDYQETQCF. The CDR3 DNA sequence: TGTGCCAGCAGCCTCCGGGACTACCAAGAGACCCAGTGCTTC.